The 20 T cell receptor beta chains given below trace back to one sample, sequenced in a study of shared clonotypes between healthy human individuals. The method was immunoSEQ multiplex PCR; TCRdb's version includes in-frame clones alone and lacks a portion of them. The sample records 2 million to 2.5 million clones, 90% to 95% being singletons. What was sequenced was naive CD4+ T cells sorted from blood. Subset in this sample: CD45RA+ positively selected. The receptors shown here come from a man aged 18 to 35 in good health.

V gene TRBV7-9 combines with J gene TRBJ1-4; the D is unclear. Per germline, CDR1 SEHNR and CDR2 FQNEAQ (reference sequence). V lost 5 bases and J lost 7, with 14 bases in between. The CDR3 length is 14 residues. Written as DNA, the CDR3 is TGTGCCAGCAGCCTCGGAGGTGTGTTTGAAAAACTGTTTTTT. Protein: CASSLGGVFEKLFF.

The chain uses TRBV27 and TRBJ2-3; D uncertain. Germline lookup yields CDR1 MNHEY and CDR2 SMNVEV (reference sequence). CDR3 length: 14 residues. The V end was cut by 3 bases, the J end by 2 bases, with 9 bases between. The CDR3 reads CASSFSPSTDTQYF. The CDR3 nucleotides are TGTGCCAGCAGTTTCTCGCCGTCCACAGATACGCAGTATTTT.

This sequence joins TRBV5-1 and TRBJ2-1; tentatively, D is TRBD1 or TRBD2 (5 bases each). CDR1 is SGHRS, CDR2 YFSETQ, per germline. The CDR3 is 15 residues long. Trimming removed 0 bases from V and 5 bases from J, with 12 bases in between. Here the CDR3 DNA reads TGCGCCAGCAGCTTGGCCGAGGGGCCCCACAATGAGCAGTTCTTC. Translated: CASSLAEGPHNEQFF.

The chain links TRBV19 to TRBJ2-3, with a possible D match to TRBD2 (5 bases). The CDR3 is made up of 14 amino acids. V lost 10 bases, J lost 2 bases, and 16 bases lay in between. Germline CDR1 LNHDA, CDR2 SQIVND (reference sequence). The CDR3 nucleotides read TGTGCCACCTCCCCGGGGTTAGTCACAGATACGCAGTATTTT. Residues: CATSPGLVTDTQYF.

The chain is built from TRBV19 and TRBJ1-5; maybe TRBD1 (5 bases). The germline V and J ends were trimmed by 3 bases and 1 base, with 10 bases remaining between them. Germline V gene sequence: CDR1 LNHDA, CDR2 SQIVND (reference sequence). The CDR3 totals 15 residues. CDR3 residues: CASSISGPSNQPQHF. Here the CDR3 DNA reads TGTGCCAGTAGTATCTCGGGACCGAGCAATCAGCCCCAGCATTTT.

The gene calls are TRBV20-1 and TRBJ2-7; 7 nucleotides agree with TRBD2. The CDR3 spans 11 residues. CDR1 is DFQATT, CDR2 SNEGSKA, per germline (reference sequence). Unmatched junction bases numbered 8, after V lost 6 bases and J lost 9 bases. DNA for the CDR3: TGCAGTGCCCCCATGGGCGGGAGGCAGTACTTC. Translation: CSAPMGGRQYF.

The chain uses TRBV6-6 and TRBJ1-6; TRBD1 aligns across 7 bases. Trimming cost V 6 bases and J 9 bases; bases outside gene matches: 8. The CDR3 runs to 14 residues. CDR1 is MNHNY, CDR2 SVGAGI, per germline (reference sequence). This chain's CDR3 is CASRSQGEGSPLHF. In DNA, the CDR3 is TGTGCCAGCAGGTCGCAGGGGGAAGGTTCACCCCTCCACTTT.

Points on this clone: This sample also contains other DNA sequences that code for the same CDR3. The CDR3 reads CASSSAVNTEAFF. The CDR3 nucleotides are TGTGCCAGCAGTTCCGCAGTGAACACTGAAGCTTTCTTT. This chain uses TRBV28 with TRBJ1-1; D remains unclear. The V gene's germline CDR1 is MDHEN and CDR2 SYDVKM. The CDR3 consists of 13 residues. Trimming cost V 4 bases and J 0 bases, with 6 bases left between them.

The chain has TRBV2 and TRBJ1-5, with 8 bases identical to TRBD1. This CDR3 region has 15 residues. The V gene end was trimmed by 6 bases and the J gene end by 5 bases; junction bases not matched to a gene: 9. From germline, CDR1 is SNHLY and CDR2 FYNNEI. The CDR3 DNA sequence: TGTGCCAGCAGCCGCATAACAGGGGGTGATCAGCCCCAGCATTTT. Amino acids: CASSRITGGDQPQHF. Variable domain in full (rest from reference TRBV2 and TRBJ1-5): EPEVTQTPSHQVTQMGQEVILRCVPISNHLYFYWYRQILGQKVEFLVSFYNNEISEKSEIFDDQFSVERPDGSNFTLKIRSTKLEDSAMYFCASSRITGGDQPQHFGDGTRLSIL.

In nucleotides, the CDR3 is TGTGCCAGCAGCCCTCCGGGACAGGGCATGAACACTGAAGCTTTCTTT. Its protein is CASSPPGQGMNTEAFF. The V and J genes are TRBV7-9 and TRBJ1-1, with 9 positions matching TRBD1. The V segment lost 5 bases and the J segment 0 bases; nucleotides outside the gene matches: 7. This CDR3 region has 16 residues. CDR1 and CDR2 from the germline V gene are SEHNR and FQNEAQ (reference sequence).

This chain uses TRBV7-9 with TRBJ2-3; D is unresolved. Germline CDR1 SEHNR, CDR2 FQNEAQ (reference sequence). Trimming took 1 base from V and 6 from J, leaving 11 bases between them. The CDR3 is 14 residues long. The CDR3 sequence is CASSLDLPGDTQYF. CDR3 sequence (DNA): TGTGCCAGCAGCTTAGACCTCCCCGGGGATACGCAGTATTTT.

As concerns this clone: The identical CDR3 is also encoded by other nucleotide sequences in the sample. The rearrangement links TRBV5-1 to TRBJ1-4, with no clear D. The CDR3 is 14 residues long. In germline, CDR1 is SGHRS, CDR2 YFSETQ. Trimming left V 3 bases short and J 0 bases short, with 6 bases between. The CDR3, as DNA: TGCGCCAGCAGCTCCGATACAACTAATGAAAAACTGTTTTTT. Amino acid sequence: CASSSDTTNEKLFF.

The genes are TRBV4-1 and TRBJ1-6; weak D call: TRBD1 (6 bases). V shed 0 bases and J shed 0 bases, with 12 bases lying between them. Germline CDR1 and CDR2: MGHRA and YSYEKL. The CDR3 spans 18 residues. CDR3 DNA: TGCGCCAGCAGCCAAGAGACAGGCCCCAGCTCCTATAATTCACCCCTCCACTTT. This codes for CASSQETGPSSYNSPLHF.

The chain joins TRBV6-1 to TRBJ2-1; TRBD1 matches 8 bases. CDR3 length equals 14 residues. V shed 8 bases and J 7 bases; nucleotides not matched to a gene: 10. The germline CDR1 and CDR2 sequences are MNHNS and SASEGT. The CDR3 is CASAMGQGANEQFF. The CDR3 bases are TGTGCCAGCGCCATGGGGCAGGGGGCGAATGAGCAGTTCTTC.

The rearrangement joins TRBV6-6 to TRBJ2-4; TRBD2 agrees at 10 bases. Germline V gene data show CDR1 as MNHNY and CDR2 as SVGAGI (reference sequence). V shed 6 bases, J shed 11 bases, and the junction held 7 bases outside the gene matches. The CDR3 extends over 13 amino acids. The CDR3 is CASSYGLAGVQYF. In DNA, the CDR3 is TGTGCCAGCAGCTACGGGCTAGCGGGGGTTCAGTACTTC.

The CDR3 region has the DNA TGTGCCAGCACCTTTGGGTCGGGTAATTCACCCCTCCACTTT. It codes for CASTFGSGNSPLHF. The chain is built from TRBV7-2 and TRBJ1-6; D gene ambiguous. The CDR3 is made up of 14 amino acids. The germline gives CDR1 SGHTA, CDR2 FQGNSA. Between the trimmed V and J ends, which lost 7 bases and 6 bases, there was a span of 13 bases.

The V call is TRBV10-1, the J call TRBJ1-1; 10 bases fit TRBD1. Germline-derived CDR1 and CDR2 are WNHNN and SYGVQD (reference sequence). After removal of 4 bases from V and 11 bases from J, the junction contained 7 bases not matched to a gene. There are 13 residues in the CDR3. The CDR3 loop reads CASSGSGTGAAFF. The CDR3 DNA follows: TGCGCCAGCAGTGGATCAGGGACAGGGGCTGCTTTCTTT.

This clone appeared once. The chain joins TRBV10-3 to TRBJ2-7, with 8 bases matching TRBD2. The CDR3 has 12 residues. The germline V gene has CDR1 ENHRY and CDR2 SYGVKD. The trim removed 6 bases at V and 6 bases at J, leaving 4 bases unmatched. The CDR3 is CAIRSGSSEQYF. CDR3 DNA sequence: TGTGCCATCAGGAGCGGGAGCTCCGAGCAGTACTTC.

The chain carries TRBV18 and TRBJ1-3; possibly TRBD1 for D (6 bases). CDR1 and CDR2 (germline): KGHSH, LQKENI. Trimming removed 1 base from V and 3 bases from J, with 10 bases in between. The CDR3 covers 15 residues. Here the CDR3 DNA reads TGTGCCAGCTCACCACGGGACACAGGTGGAAACACCATATATTTT. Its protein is CASSPRDTGGNTIYF.

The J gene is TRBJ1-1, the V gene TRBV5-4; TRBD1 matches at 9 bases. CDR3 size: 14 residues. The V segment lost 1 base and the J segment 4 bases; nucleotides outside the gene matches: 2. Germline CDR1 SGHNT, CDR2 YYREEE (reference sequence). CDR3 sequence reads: CASSLTGGSTEAFF. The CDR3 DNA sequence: TGTGCCAGCAGCTTGACAGGGGGCTCCACTGAAGCTTTCTTT.